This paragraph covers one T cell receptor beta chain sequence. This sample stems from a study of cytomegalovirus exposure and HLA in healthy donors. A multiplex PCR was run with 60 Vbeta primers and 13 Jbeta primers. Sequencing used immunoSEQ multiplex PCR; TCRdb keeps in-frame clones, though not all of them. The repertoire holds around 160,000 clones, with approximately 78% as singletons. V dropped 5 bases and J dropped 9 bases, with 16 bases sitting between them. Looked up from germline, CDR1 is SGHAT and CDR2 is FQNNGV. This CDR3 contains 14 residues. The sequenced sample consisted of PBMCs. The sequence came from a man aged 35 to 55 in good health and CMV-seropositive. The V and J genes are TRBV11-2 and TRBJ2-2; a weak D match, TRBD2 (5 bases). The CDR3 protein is CASSPSASHRELFF. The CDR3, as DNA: TGTGCCAGCAGCCCATCGGCTAGCCACCGGGAGCTGTTTTTT.